This is a list of T cell receptor beta chains from one sample in a study of cytomegalovirus exposure and HLA in healthy donors. Data came from immunoSEQ multiplex PCR; TCRdb stores just in-frame clones and leaves some out. Here the sample spans tens of thousands of clones, 90% to 96% being singletons. Sequenced material: PBMCs. The receptors stem from a woman younger than 35 in good health and CMV-seronegative. Each CDR3 is given with its conserved first and last residue. A D gene is named only where the DNA matches it firmly. The size field is filled for only some rows; it gives once, few, many or a size class.

-	TRBV12-5	TRBD1	TRBJ2-4	TGTGCTAGTGGTTTGGATCGGACAGGGGGGTACTTC	CASGLDRTGGYF
-	TRBV4-3	TRBD2	TRBJ2-3	TGCGCCAGCAGCCAAGATGCCCCAATAGCGGGGGGGCCGGATACGCAGTATTTT	CASSQDAPIAGGPDTQYF
-	TRBV25-1	-	TRBJ1-3	TGTGCCAGCAGTACCCTCTCCTTTGGGCCCCCCTCTGGAAACACCATATATTTT	CASSTLSFGPPSGNTIYF
-	TRBV27	-	TRBJ2-7	TGTGCCAGCAGTTTATGGGGGCAGGCCTCCTACGAGCAGTACTTC	CASSLWGQASYEQYF
-	TRBV5-6	TRBD2	TRBJ2-1	TGTGCCAGCAGCCACCCTAGCGGTGAGCAGTTCTTC	CASSHPSGEQFF
-	TRBV27	TRBD2	TRBJ2-1	TGTGCCACCAGTAGGGAGGGCAATGAGCAGTTCTTC	CATSREGNEQFF
-	TRBV7-2	-	TRBJ1-4	TGTGCCAGCAGCTTAGGCCCACAGGGTTCTAATGCTAATGAAAAACTGTTTTTT	CASSLGPQGSNANEKLFF
-	TRBV4-1	-	TRBJ2-7	TGCGCCAGCAGCCAAGAGCCGGGGGCCGGGAGGGAGCAGTACTTC	CASSQEPGAGREQYF
-	TRBV5-1	-	TRBJ1-2	TGCGCCAGCAGCTTGGGGGCCTACAGGGAAGGGGGATATGGCTACACCTTC	CASSLGAYREGGYGYTF
-	TRBV30	-	TRBJ2-1	TGTGCCTGGAGTGTGGGGTTTTGGCGGGACTCGCCATACAATGAGCAGTTCTTC	CAWSVGFWRDSPYNEQFF
-	TRBV5-1	-	TRBJ2-1	TGCGCCAGCAGCCCCGGTGGGGCTAGCGACAATGAGCAGTTCTTC	CASSPGGASDNEQFF
-	TRBV20-1	TRBD2	TRBJ2-1	TGCAGTGCCAGCGGGACCTATGAGCAGTTCTTC	CSASGTYEQFF
-	TRBV4-1	-	TRBJ2-6	TGCGCCAGCAGCCGCACTTGGGGGGGGCTAGACTCTGGGGCCAACGTCCTGACTTTC	CASSRTWGGLDSGANVLTF
-	TRBV6-5	TRBD1	TRBJ2-7	TGTGCCAGCACCCAAGGGGGCCCCCCCTACGAGCAGTACTTC	CASTQGGPPYEQYF
-	TRBV5-1	TRBD1	TRBJ2-7	TGCGCCAGCAGCCCGGGGACAGGGGTAGGGGAGCAGTACTTC	CASSPGTGVGEQYF
-	TRBV7-9	TRBD1	TRBJ2-7	TGTGCCAGCAGCAGCGACAGGGGGGACTACGAGCAGTACTTC	CASSSDRGDYEQYF
once	TRBV27	-	TRBJ2-7	TGTGCCAGCAGTTTAGGTCGGGGGGCGAGTTACGAGCAGTACTTC	CASSLGRGASYEQYF
-	TRBV6-4	TRBD2	TRBJ2-3	TGTGCCAGCAGTGACTCGACTAGCGGGGGGCAGTATTTT	CASSDSTSGGQYF
-	TRBV28	-	TRBJ2-7	TGTGCCAGCAGTTTTGGGGCGAGACAGAGCCCAAACTACGAGCAGTACTTC	CASSFGARQSPNYEQYF
-	TRBV18	TRBD1	TRBJ2-6	TGTGCCAGCGGGGACAGGTTCCCCTCTGGGGCCAACGTCCTGACTTTC	CASGDRFPSGANVLTF
-	TRBV7-2	-	TRBJ2-7	TGTGCCAGCAGCTTGTACTACGAGCAGTACTTC	CASSLYYEQYF
once	TRBV29-1	-	TRBJ1-2	TGCAGCGTTGTGGGGGCCTATGGCTACACCTTC	CSVVGAYGYTF
-	TRBV28	-	TRBJ2-1	TGTGCCAGCACCCACGAGGGCGGCTACAATGAGCAGTTCTTC	CASTHEGGYNEQFF
-	TRBV5-4	TRBD2	TRBJ2-1	TGTGCCAGCAGCTGGACTAGCGACAATGAGCAGTTCTTC	CASSWTSDNEQFF
-	TRBV27	TRBD2	TRBJ2-1	TGTGCCAGCAGCTCCAAACTAGCGGGGGCCCCCAATGAGCAGTTCTTC	CASSSKLAGAPNEQFF
-	TRBV19	TRBD1	TRBJ1-4	TGTGCCAGTAGGGTGGCAGGGGGTAGTAATGAAAAACTGTTTTTT	CASRVAGGSNEKLFF
-	TRBV5-4	TRBD2	TRBJ2-1	TGTGCCAGCAGCTTGGTGGGGGGGCGGGGGGACAATGAGCAGTTCTTC	CASSLVGGRGDNEQFF
-	TRBV4-1	TRBD2	TRBJ2-1	TGCGCCAGCAGCCCCCAGCGGGGGGGTTTCAATGAGCAGTTCTTC	CASSPQRGGFNEQFF
once	TRBV9	-	TRBJ2-5	TGTGCCAGCAGCCCTAACCAAGAGACCCAGTACTTC	CASSPNQETQYF
-	TRBV6-6	-	TRBJ1-1	TGTGCCAGCAGTTACGTCGGCACTGAAGCTTTCTTT	CASSYVGTEAFF
-	TRBV6-5	-	TRBJ2-2	TGTGCCAGCAGTTACGGGGAGGGGGCCGGGGAGCTGTTTTTT	CASSYGEGAGELFF
-	TRBV4-1	TRBD2	TRBJ2-1	TGCGCCAGCAGCCAAGAAGGGACTAGCGGGGGGGCTCAGTTCTTC	CASSQEGTSGGAQFF
-	TRBV6-6	TRBD1	TRBJ1-1	TGTGCCGGAAGGGGGCCCTACACTGAAGCTTTCTTT	CAGRGPYTEAFF
-	TRBV5-6	TRBD2	TRBJ2-3	TGTGCCAGCAGCCGGAGGTGGGAATGGGCTAGCGGGAACACAGATACGCAGTATTTT	CASSRRWEWASGNTDTQYF
-	TRBV11-3	TRBD1	TRBJ1-1	TGTGCCAGCAGCCGAGGGACAGGGGCGGACACTGAAGCCTTCTTT	CASSRGTGADTEAFF
once	TRBV28	TRBD1	TRBJ1-4	TGTGCCAGCAGCCGGAGGGGCAGGGGGCGGGAAAAACTGTTTTTT	CASSRRGRGREKLFF
-	TRBV27	-	TRBJ2-1	TGTGCCAGCAGAGAGGGATACGGATACAATGAGCAGTTCTTC	CASREGYGYNEQFF
-	TRBV9	-	TRBJ1-2	TGTGCCAGCAGCGCCCGACACAACTATGGCTACACCTTC	CASSARHNYGYTF
-	TRBV7-2	-	TRBJ2-2	TGTGCCAGCACCAAAGGGGTCACCGGGGAGCTGTTTTTT	CASTKGVTGELFF
-	TRBV7-9	-	TRBJ1-1	TGTGCCAGCAGCCAGAACTTAGTCAGGGGAACTGAAGCTTTCTTT	CASSQNLVRGTEAFF
-	TRBV7-2	-	TRBJ2-5	TGTGCCAGCAGCTTAGGACTTCGGGAGACCCAGTACTTC	CASSLGLRETQYF
-	TRBV6-5	-	TRBJ2-7	TGTGCCAGCAGTTATTCTTCGGGGTTGCCGGTGATTGAGCAGTACTTC	CASSYSSGLPVIEQYF
-	TRBV7-2	-	TRBJ2-1	TGTGCCAGCAGCTTAGCTCGGCGGGTGGGGAATGAGCAGTTCTTC	CASSLARRVGNEQFF
-	TRBV4-3	TRBD2	TRBJ2-3	TGCGCCAGCAGCCCGGGACTAGCGGGAGGGGCAGATACGCAGTATTTT	CASSPGLAGGADTQYF
-	TRBV7-9	TRBD2	TRBJ2-3	TGTGCCAGCAGCCAATCCACCCGGACTAGCGGGGCAGATACGCAGTATTTT	CASSQSTRTSGADTQYF
-	TRBV5-1	TRBD1	TRBJ2-7	TGCGCCAGCAGCTGGGGGACAGGGGGGTACGAGCAGTACTTC	CASSWGTGGYEQYF
-	TRBV4-1	TRBD2	TRBJ2-3	TGCGCCAGCAGCCCGAGCGGGGGGGCAGATACGCAGTATTTT	CASSPSGGADTQYF
-	TRBV7-6	-	TRBJ2-7	TGTGCCAGCAGCTTAGGTCTAGCGTACGAGCAGTACTTC	CASSLGLAYEQYF
-	TRBV7-9	TRBD2	TRBJ2-7	TGTGCCAGCAAACGAAGCGGGGTTAACTACGAGCAGTACTTC	CASKRSGVNYEQYF
-	TRBV4-1	-	TRBJ1-3	TGCGCCAGCAGCCAAGAAGGGGCCATTCGCTCTGGAAACACCATATATTTT	CASSQEGAIRSGNTIYF
once	TRBV19	TRBD2	TRBJ2-1	TGTGCCAGTAGTATGGTCGGCGGGGGGTACAATGAGCAGTTCTTC	CASSMVGGGYNEQFF
-	TRBV18	TRBD2	TRBJ2-7	TGTGCCAGCTCACCTTCCGGGACTAGCCACTACGAGCAGTACTTC	CASSPSGTSHYEQYF
-	TRBV6-5	TRBD1	TRBJ2-5	TGTGCCAGCACACGGAACAGGGGCCCCCAAGAGACCCAGTACTTC	CASTRNRGPQETQYF
-	TRBV4-3	TRBD1	TRBJ1-2	TGCGCCAGCAGCCAAACTACAACAGGGGGCTATGGCTACACCTTC	CASSQTTTGGYGYTF
once	TRBV7-2	TRBD2	TRBJ2-3	TGTGCCAGCAGCTGGACTAGCGGGGGGGTAGATACGCAGTATTTT	CASSWTSGGVDTQYF
-	TRBV11-3	TRBD2	TRBJ2-7	TGTGCCAGCAGCTTTTCTGCGGGGGGCTCCTACGAGCAGTACTTC	CASSFSAGGSYEQYF
-	TRBV29-1	TRBD1	TRBJ2-1	TGCAGCACGAGGACAGGGGGGGTCAATGAGCAGTTCTTC	CSTRTGGVNEQFF
few	TRBV18	-	TRBJ1-1	TGTGCCAGCTCACCACCGGGGGCGAGAACTGAAGCTTTCTTT	CASSPPGARTEAFF
-	TRBV4-3	TRBD2	TRBJ2-7	TGCGCCAGCAGCCCCGGGCCCCGGGAGGGGCAGTACTTC	CASSPGPREGQYF